Each of the 18 T cell receptor beta chains below was sequenced from the same sample in a study of T cell changes during pregnancy in multiple sclerosis. Measured with immunoSEQ multiplex PCR; TCRdb has only the in-frame clones, and not every one. Of some 56,000 clones listed, around 90% are singletons. The sample consisted of peripheral blood, taken in the third trimester of pregnancy. These receptors originate from a female donor in good health, enrolled as a control in a pregnancy study.

In its sample, this clone was seen once. One junction end does not reproduce the germline sequence, and a read error may be involved. The chain is built from TRBV30 and TRBJ2-5; 14 nucleotides line up with TRBD2. Germline CDR1 and CDR2: GTSNPN and SVGIG (reference sequence). This CDR3 has 15 residues. In DNA form, the CDR3 reads TGTGCCTGGAAAGGACTAGCGGGGGGCCAACAGACCCAGTACTTC. Amino acid sequence: CAWKGLAGGQQTQYF. Combining the CDR3 with reference TRBV30 and TRBJ2-5 gives the whole variable domain SQTIHQWPATLVQPVGSPLSLECTVEGTSNPNLYWYRQAAGRGLQLLFYSVGIGQISSEVPQNLSASRPQDRQFILSSKKLLLSDSGFYLCAWKGLAGGQQTQYFGPGTRLLVL.

This chain uses TRBV30 with TRBJ1-3, with D perhaps matching TRBD1 (6 bases). V was shortened by 0 bases and J by 2 bases, with 11 bases between the two germline ends. The germline V gene encodes CDR1 GTSNPN and CDR2 SVGIG (reference sequence). The length of the CDR3 is 15 residues. DNA for the CDR3: TGTGCCTGGAGTGTACAACAGGGAGCTGGAAACACCATATATTTT. Translation gives CAWSVQQGAGNTIYF.

V usage is TRBV5-8 and J usage is TRBJ2-1, with 13 bases that match TRBD2. There are 15 residues in the CDR3. Trimming took 4 bases from V and 7 from J; bases not matched to a gene: 5. CDR1 is SGHTS, CDR2 YDEGEE, per germline. The CDR3: CASSPTSGRLNEQFF. The CDR3 nucleotides are TGTGCCAGCAGCCCGACTAGCGGGAGGCTAAATGAGCAGTTCTTC. Full variable domain (rest looked up from reference TRBV5-8 and TRBJ2-1): EAGVTQSPTHLIKTRGQQATLRCSPISGHTSVYWYQQALGLGLQFLLWYDEGEERNRGNFPPRFSGRQFPNYSSELNVNALELEDSALYLCASSPTSGRLNEQFFGPGTRLTVL.

Comments on this clone: Distinct nucleotide sequences in the sample also encode this CDR3. The rearrangement joins TRBV11-2 to TRBJ1-1, with a possible D match to TRBD1 (6 bases). Trimming took 5 bases from V and 5 from J, leaving 9 bases between them. Per germline, CDR1 SGHAT and CDR2 FQNNGV. The CDR3 is 12 amino acids. The DNA for the CDR3 is TGTGCCAGCAGCATCGGACAGACTGAAGCTTTCTTT. Translation gives CASSIGQTEAFF.

This chain uses TRBV29-1 with TRBJ2-2; D possibly corresponds to TRBD2 (6 bases). Germline CDR1 reads SQVTM; CDR2 reads ANQGSEA. This CDR3 comprises 12 residues. Trimming removed 7 bases from V and 6 bases from J, with 12 bases in between. The DNA of the CDR3 is TGCAGCGCAGCTAGCGACGCCGGGGAGCTGTTTTTT. The encoded protein is CSAASDAGELFF.

The chain combines TRBV7-2 with TRBJ1-2, with 9 bases identical to TRBD1. Germline V gene lookup returns CDR1 SGHTA and CDR2 FQGNSA. Trimming cost V 5 bases and J 2 bases; bases outside gene matches: 6. The CDR3 extends over 15 amino acids. This CDR3 reads CASSRTGQGNYGYTF. DNA of the CDR3: TGTGCCAGCAGCCGCACTGGACAGGGGAACTATGGCTACACCTTC.

This chain uses TRBV9 with TRBJ2-2; 14 nucleotides match TRBD2. CDR1 and CDR2 (germline): SGDLS, YYNGEE. The length of the CDR3 is 19 residues. Unmatched junction bases numbered 8, after V lost 0 bases and J lost 4 bases. CDR3 protein: CASSVAGLAGGPGTGELFF. CDR3 nucleotides: TGTGCCAGCAGCGTAGCAGGACTAGCGGGAGGCCCGGGCACCGGGGAGCTGTTTTTT.

This clone was recorded once. The J gene is TRBJ2-7, the V gene TRBV2, with TRBD1 matching over 8 bases. V shed 8 bases, J shed 4 bases, and the junction held 7 bases outside the gene matches. The CDR3 covers 13 residues. In germline, CDR1 is SNHLY, CDR2 FYNNEI. The CDR3 DNA is TGTGCCAGCCAAGGTCAGGGGGCTTACGAGCAGTACTTC. As protein: CASQGQGAYEQYF.

The table lists this clone with a count of one. V and J are TRBV10-3 and TRBJ1-2; no definite D call. V was clipped by 0 bases and J by 6 bases, with 8 bases between them. The CDR3 is 13 residues long. Germline loops: CDR1 ENHRY, CDR2 SYGVKD. For the CDR3, the DNA is TGTGCCATCAGTGAGTCCACCGAGGATGGCTACACCTTC. Amino acid sequence: CAISESTEDGYTF.

The chain uses TRBV27 and TRBJ1-2; 9 bases match TRBD1. CDR3 length: 15 residues. V trimming: 4 bases; J trimming: 8 bases; junction bases outside the gene matches: 11. In germline, CDR1 is MNHEY, CDR2 SMNVEV (reference sequence). CDR3 protein: CASSSAGTGPRGYTF. Here the CDR3 DNA reads TGTGCCAGCAGTTCAGCCGGGACAGGGCCGAGGGGCTACACCTTC.

The rearrangement joins TRBV11-2 to TRBJ2-7; perhaps TRBD2 as D (6 bases). Germline CDR1 is SGHAT and CDR2 is FQNNGV. V was pared by 3 bases and J by 4 bases, with 10 bases between. The CDR3 is 13 amino acids. The CDR3, as DNA: TGTGCCAGCAGCTTCGCTCGGGGGTACGAGCAGTACTTC. Protein: CASSFARGYEQYF.

V gene TRBV6-5 combines with J gene TRBJ2-7; TRBD1 is a possible D gene (6 bases). CDR3 length equals 14 residues. Deletions cut 3 bases from V and 4 bases from J, with 13 bases between. The germline V gene has CDR1 MNHEY and CDR2 SVGAGI. Here the CDR3 reads CASSYRTDTYEQYF. CDR3 nucleotide sequence: TGTGCCAGCAGTTATAGGACAGACACTTACGAGCAGTACTTC.

The J gene is TRBJ2-7, the V gene TRBV5-8; possible D gene TRBD1, 6 bases. Germline CDR1 SGHTS, CDR2 YDEGEE. The CDR3 is 15 amino acids. The ends were cut back, 4 bases at V and 2 bases at J, with 16 bases in the middle. In nucleotides, the CDR3 is TGTGCCAGCAGCCCGCTAACAGGGACCACCTACGAGCAGTACTTC. It is translated as CASSPLTGTTYEQYF.

This sequence joins TRBV15 and TRBJ1-5; the D is unclear. Germline CDR1 and CDR2: LNHNV and YYDKDF (reference sequence). This CDR3 contains 16 residues. V lost 0 bases and J 6 bases, leaving 15 bases between the germline ends. The CDR3 DNA reads as TGTGCCACCAGCAGAGAACGCGGAGTTCTTAGTCAGCCCCAGCATTTT. It is translated as CATSRERGVLSQPQHF.

The chain has TRBV19 and TRBJ2-1; TRBD2 might be the D (7 bases). V shed 5 bases and J shed 0 bases, with 14 bases lying between them. This CDR3 spans 16 amino acids. Germline values: CDR1 LNHDA, CDR2 SQIVND (reference sequence). This chain's CDR3 is CASSSPGEGSYNEQFF. The CDR3 nucleotides read TGTGCCAGTAGTTCCCCAGGGGAGGGCTCCTACAATGAGCAGTTCTTC.

This chain uses TRBV18 with TRBJ1-6, with 7 bases aligning to TRBD1. This CDR3 region has 14 residues. Germline V gene sequence: CDR1 KGHSH, CDR2 LQKENI. The ends lost 6 bases at V and 7 bases at J; junction bases unmatched: 6. In DNA form, the CDR3 reads TGTGCCAGCTCCCAGGGACAGTGGAATTCACCCCTCCACTTT. Residues: CASSQGQWNSPLHF.

This sequence joins TRBV7-4 and TRBJ2-5; a possible D gene is TRBD2 (5 bases). Looked up from germline, CDR1 is SGHVT and CDR2 is SQSDAQ. This CDR3 spans 12 amino acids. V was pared by 8 bases and J by 7 bases, with 14 bases between. The CDR3 bases are TGTGCCAGCGACCAGATTGGAGGGACCCAGTACTTC. This encodes CASDQIGGTQYF. Combining the CDR3 with reference TRBV7-4 and TRBJ2-5 gives the whole variable domain GAGVSQSPRYKVAKRGRDVALRCDSISGHVTLYWYRQTLGQGSEVLTYSQSDAQRDKSGRPSGRFSAERPERSVSTLKIQRTEQGDSAVYLCASDQIGGTQYFGPGTRLLVL.

This sequence joins TRBV6-6 and TRBJ2-5; 8 bases map to TRBD2. Germline values: CDR1 MNHNY, CDR2 SVGAGI (reference sequence). CDR3 size: 14 residues. With V trimmed by 8 bases and J by 5 bases, 10 bases remained unmatched. The CDR3: CASSYGGGLETQYF. CDR3 coding DNA: TGTGCCAGCTCTTACGGGGGGGGGCTCGAGACCCAGTACTTC.